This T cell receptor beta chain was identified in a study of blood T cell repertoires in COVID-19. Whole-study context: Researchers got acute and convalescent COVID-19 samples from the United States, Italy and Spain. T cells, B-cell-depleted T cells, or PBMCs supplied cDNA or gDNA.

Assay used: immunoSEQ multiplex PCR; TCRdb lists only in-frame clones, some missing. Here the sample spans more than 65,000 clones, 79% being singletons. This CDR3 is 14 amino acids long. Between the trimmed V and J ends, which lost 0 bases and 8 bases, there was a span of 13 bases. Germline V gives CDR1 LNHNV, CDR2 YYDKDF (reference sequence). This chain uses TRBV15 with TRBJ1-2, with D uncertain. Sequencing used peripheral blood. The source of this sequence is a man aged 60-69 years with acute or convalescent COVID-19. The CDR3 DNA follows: TGTGCCACCAGCAGAGATCTCCTTACTTGGGGCTACACCTTC. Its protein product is CATSRDLLTWGYTF. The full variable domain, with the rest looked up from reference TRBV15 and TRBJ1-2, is DAMVIQNPRYQVTQFGKPVTLSCSQTLNHNVMYWYQQKSSQAPKLLFHYYDKDFNNEADTPDNFQSRRPNTSFCFLDIRSPGLGDTAMYLCATSRDLLTWGYTFGSGTRLTVV.